This TCR beta chain derives from a study of blood T cell repertoires in COVID-19. In the study overall: Whether acute or convalescent, the COVID-19 samples came from the United States, Italy and Spain. The cDNA or gDNA used as material had been derived from T cells, B-cell-depleted T cells, or PBMCs.

As processed by the authors: Estimation of nucleated cell counts relied on the amplification of reference gene primers. The method was immunoSEQ multiplex PCR; TCRdb's version includes in-frame clones alone and lacks a portion of them. From that table come the V and J calls and clone size; the DNA was used to work out D and trimming. The sample shows roughly 80,000 clones, about 85% of them seen only once. Trimming removed 6 bases at V and 6 bases at J, with 15 bases between. CDR1 is MDHEN, CDR2 SYDVKM, per germline. The CDR3 covers 14 residues. The sequence was obtained from a human donor in a cohort sampled during active COVID-19. J is TRBJ1-5 and V is TRBV28, with D uncertain. The source material was peripheral blood. CDR3 protein: CASSPPRSSQPQHF. The CDR3 nucleotides are TGTGCCAGCAGCCCTCCTCGTAGTAGTCAGCCCCAGCATTTT. Combining the CDR3 with reference TRBV28 and TRBJ1-5 gives the whole variable domain DVKVTQSSRYLVKRTGEKVFLECVQDMDHENMFWYRQDPGLGLRLIYFSYDVKMKEKGDIPEGYSVSREKKERFSLILESASTNQTSMYLCASSPPRSSQPQHFGDGTRLSIL.